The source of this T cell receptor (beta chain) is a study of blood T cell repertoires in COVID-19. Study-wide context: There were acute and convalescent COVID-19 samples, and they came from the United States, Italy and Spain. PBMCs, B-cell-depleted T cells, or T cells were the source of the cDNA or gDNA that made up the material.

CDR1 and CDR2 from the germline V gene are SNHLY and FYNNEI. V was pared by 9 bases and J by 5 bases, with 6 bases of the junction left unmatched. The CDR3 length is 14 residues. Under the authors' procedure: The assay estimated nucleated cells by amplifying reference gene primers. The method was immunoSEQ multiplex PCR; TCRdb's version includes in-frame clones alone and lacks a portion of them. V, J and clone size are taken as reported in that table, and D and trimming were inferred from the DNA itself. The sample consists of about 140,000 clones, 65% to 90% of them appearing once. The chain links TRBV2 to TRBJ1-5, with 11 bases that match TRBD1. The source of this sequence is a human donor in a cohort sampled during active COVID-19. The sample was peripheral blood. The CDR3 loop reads CASGQGAGDQPQHF. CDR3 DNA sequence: TGTGCCAGTGGACAGGGGGCCGGGGATCAGCCCCAGCATTTT.